These 17 T cell receptor beta chains came from one sample sequenced in a study of cytomegalovirus exposure and HLA in healthy donors. This PCR relied on a set of 60 Vbeta primers and 13 Jbeta primers. The repertoire was sequenced with immunoSEQ multiplex PCR; TCRdb's copy has only in-frame clones and lacks some. The repertoire holds around 280,000 clones, with 70% to 90% as singletons. Sequencing was carried out using PBMCs. These receptors were taken from a woman under 30 in good health and CMV-seronegative.

In its sample, this clone was seen a few times. CDR3 in amino acids: CASSQEGLAGGRLYEQYF. Written as DNA, the CDR3 is TGCGCCAGCAGCCAAGAAGGGTTAGCGGGGGGGCGGCTTTACGAGCAGTACTTC. The chain has TRBV4-1 and TRBJ2-7; 11 bases are shared with TRBD2. Germline V gene data show CDR1 as MGHRA and CDR2 as YSYEKL. The CDR3 runs 18 residues. Trimming cost V 0 bases and J 4 bases; bases outside gene matches: 11.

This chain links TRBV4-1 with TRBJ2-2, with a weak D call TRBD1 (6 bases). The germline V gene encodes CDR1 MGHRA and CDR2 YSYEKL. The length of the CDR3 is 15 residues. Deletions cut 0 bases from V and 1 base from J, with 6 bases between. The chain's CDR3 is CASSQDRGNTGELFF. The CDR3 nucleotides are TGCGCCAGCAGCCAAGACAGGGGGAACACCGGGGAGCTGTTTTTT.

The V gene is TRBV18, the J gene TRBJ2-7; TRBD1 matches at 7 bases. CDR1 is KGHSH, CDR2 LQKENI, per germline. This CDR3 spans 12 amino acids. J was trimmed by 6 bases and V by 1 base; bases with no gene match: 0. The CDR3 DNA is TGTGCCAGCTCACCACAGGGGGCCGAGCAGTACTTC. Translating gives CASSPQGAEQYF.

The chain recombines TRBV19 with TRBJ2-3; D might be TRBD1 (6 bases). Germline V lookup: CDR1 LNHDA, CDR2 SQIVND (reference sequence). Trimming took 5 bases from V and 1 from J, leaving 13 bases between them. This CDR3 region has 15 residues. The CDR3 nucleotides read TGTGCCAGTAGTGAACAGGGTTGGGGCACAGATACGCAGTATTTT. It translates to CASSEQGWGTDTQYF.

This clone appeared a single time. The chain has TRBV7-9 and TRBJ2-3; TRBD2 aligns across 7 bases. CDR1 SEHNR and CDR2 FQNEAQ come from the germline V gene (reference sequence). This CDR3 is built from 18 residues. With 3 bases clipped from V and 2 bases from J, the junction kept 14 bases outside the gene matches. CDR3 sequence: CASSFDTMTSPLTDTQYF. Here the CDR3 DNA reads TGTGCCAGCAGCTTCGATACCATGACTAGCCCCCTCACAGATACGCAGTATTTT.

CDR3 sequence: CSVFGGTGFSGANVLTF. In DNA, the CDR3 is TGCAGCGTCTTCGGCGGGACAGGGTTCTCTGGGGCCAACGTCCTGACTTTC. The chain couples TRBV29-1 to TRBJ2-6; 9 bases are shared with TRBD1. The V segment lost 6 bases and the J segment 0 bases; nucleotides outside the gene matches: 9. CDR1 is SQVTM and CDR2 is ANQGSEA in the germline V gene. The CDR3 sequence is 17 residues long.

With respect to this clone: Relative to the germline gene, one junction end is altered; a read error may explain this. The rearrangement joins TRBV11-2 to TRBJ2-5; a weak D match, TRBD2 (5 bases). The CDR3 length is 15 residues. Looked up from germline, CDR1 is SGHAT and CDR2 is FQNNGV. The CDR3 spells CASSGGRAGQGTQYF. CDR3 coding DNA: TGTGCCAGCAGCGGAGGACGGGCTGGTCAAGGGACCCAGTACTTC.

The chain employs TRBV27 and TRBJ2-2, with D tentatively TRBD1 (5 bases). The CDR3 spans 14 residues. Per the germline V gene, CDR1 is MNHEY and CDR2 is SMNVEV (reference sequence). The V end lost 2 bases, the J end lost 1 base, and 5 bases lay between the germline ends. The CDR3 nucleotides read TGTGCCAGCAGTTTAGGACAGAACACCGGGGAGCTGTTTTTT. Translation gives CASSLGQNTGELFF.

V and J are TRBV9 and TRBJ2-7; TRBD1 matches 7 bases. There are 14 residues in the CDR3. The V gene's germline CDR1 is SGDLS and CDR2 YYNGEE. With V trimmed by 3 bases and J by 1 base, 4 bases remained unmatched. CDR3: CASSGTGVSYEQYF. DNA of the CDR3: TGTGCCAGCAGCGGGACAGGTGTATCCTACGAGCAGTACTTC.

The J gene is TRBJ2-3, the V gene TRBV4-1; D gene uncertain. Germline V lookup: CDR1 MGHRA, CDR2 YSYEKL. This CDR3 is built from 15 residues. V was shortened by 0 bases and J by 6 bases, with 13 bases between the two germline ends. CDR3 residues: CASSQESLSPDTQYF. The CDR3 coding sequence is TGCGCCAGCAGCCAAGAGTCCCTTTCCCCGGATACGCAGTATTTT.

CDR3 DNA: TGCGCCAGCAGCCCATTCCTGACAGCCCTTAATTCACCCCTCCACTTT. Translated: CASSPFLTALNSPLHF. The chain is built from TRBV4-1 and TRBJ1-6; perhaps TRBD1 as D (5 bases). Trimming removed 4 bases at V and 6 bases at J, with 16 bases between. The CDR3 loop spans 16 amino acids. CDR1 is MGHRA and CDR2 is YSYEKL in the germline V gene.

V gene TRBV18 combines with J gene TRBJ1-2, with 10 bases matching TRBD1. Germline V lookup: CDR1 KGHSH, CDR2 LQKENI. V was clipped by 3 bases and J by 4 bases; unmatched bases: 5. This CDR3 spans 15 amino acids. CDR3 in DNA: TGTGCCAGCTCACCCGGGACAGGGGACTTCTATGGCTACACCTTC. The encoded protein is CASSPGTGDFYGYTF.

The rearrangement links TRBV2 to TRBJ2-3, with D uncertain. The CDR3 length is 12 residues. CDR1 is SNHLY, CDR2 FYNNEI, per germline. V was cut by 7 bases and J by 3 bases, with 8 bases left in between. CDR3 region: CASTVTTDTQYF. The CDR3 DNA reads TGTGCCAGCACCGTAACTACAGATACGCAGTATTTT.

The chain employs TRBV7-8 and TRBJ1-2; perhaps TRBD1 as D (6 bases). The CDR3 length is 12 residues. V gave up 0 bases and J gave up 14 bases, with 13 bases separating them. From germline, CDR1 is SGHVS and CDR2 FQNEAQ. The CDR3 DNA reads as TGTGCCAGCAGCTTAGCGCTCGGGGACACTACCTTC. As protein: CASSLALGDTTF.

This sequence joins TRBV9 and TRBJ2-5, with D possibly TRBD1 on 7 matching bases. CDR1 and CDR2 from the germline V gene are SGDLS and YYNGEE. The CDR3 totals 12 residues. Trimming pared 5 bases from V and 6 bases from J, leaving 11 bases between. The DNA for the CDR3 is TGTGCCAGCAGTTCAGGGGGGAAGACCCAGTACTTC. The encoded protein is CASSSGGKTQYF.

This chain's CDR3 is CASSLGLAIDTQYF. As DNA, the CDR3 is TGTGCCAGCAGCTTGGGACTAGCGATTGATACGCAGTATTTT. This chain joins TRBV5-4 and TRBJ2-3; 8 nucleotides agree with TRBD2. This CDR3 contains 14 residues. Germline V gene sequence: CDR1 SGHNT, CDR2 YYREEE (reference sequence). V lost 0 bases, J lost 6 bases, and 3 bases stayed unmatched.

The rearrangement joins TRBV9 to TRBJ2-5; no firm D call. Germline V gives CDR1 SGDLS, CDR2 YYNGEE. The CDR3 is 13 amino acids. V was shortened by 0 bases and J by 4 bases, with 7 bases between the two germline ends. CDR3 DNA: TGTGCCAGCAGCGTAGGAGGAGTAGAGACCCAGTACTTC. Amino acids: CASSVGGVETQYF.